These 17 T cell receptor beta chains were sequenced from one sample in a study of cytomegalovirus exposure and HLA in healthy donors. It was with 60 Vbeta and 13 Jbeta primers that the PCR ran. Method: immunoSEQ multiplex PCR; TCRdb's copy keeps in-frame clones and lacks some. Of 120,000 to 150,000 clones listed, around 80% are singletons. Material for sequencing was PBMCs. The receptors derive from a man in his late teens or twenties in good health and CMV-seropositive.

The V call is TRBV19, the J call TRBJ2-7; D is perhaps TRBD1 (5 bases). The germline V and J ends were trimmed by 3 bases and 3 bases, with 21 bases remaining between them. CDR3 length: 17 residues. CDR1 LNHDA and CDR2 SQIVND come from the germline V gene (reference sequence). The CDR3 is CASSIPRQPLTIYEQYF. In nucleotides, the CDR3 is TGTGCCAGTAGTATCCCCAGACAGCCCCTGACCATCTACGAGCAGTACTTC.

The genes are TRBV10-2 and TRBJ1-1; TRBD1 matches 7 bases. Germline CDR1 reads WSHSY; CDR2 reads SAAADI. V was clipped by 10 bases and J by 4 bases; unmatched bases: 12. This CDR3 has 14 amino acids. The CDR3: CATTSTGYGTEAFF. The CDR3 DNA follows: TGCGCCACTACATCGACAGGGTATGGCACTGAAGCTTTCTTT.

V and J are TRBV6-5 and TRBJ2-5; D is unclear. The end of the DNA is better explained by TRBJ2-7, so the J call may be wrong. The germline V gene encodes CDR1 MNHEY and CDR2 SVGAGI. This CDR3 region has 14 residues. The CDR3 protein is CASRRATQIYEQYF. As DNA, the CDR3 is TGTGCCAGCAGACGAGCGACCCAGATTTACGAGCAGTACTTC.

CDR3 residues: CASSWTSAEQYF. The CDR3 bases are TGTGCCAGCAGCTGGACTAGTGCCGAGCAGTACTTC. The chain links TRBV5-6 to TRBJ2-7; 7 bases are a match to TRBD2. Germline V gives CDR1 SGHDT, CDR2 YYEEEE. The CDR3 contains 12 residues. Losses at the gene ends were 3 bases for V and 6 bases for J; bases not matched to a gene: 3.

This chain joins TRBV5-1 and TRBJ2-1, with TRBD2 as a possible D gene (5 bases). Germline V CDR1 and CDR2: SGHRS, YFSETQ. Trimming cost V 4 bases and J 2 bases, with 13 bases left between them. The CDR3 loop spans 15 amino acids. Written as DNA, the CDR3 is TGCGCCAGCAGCAAATATGGGGAGACCTACAATGAGCAGTTCTTC. Encoded protein: CASSKYGETYNEQFF.

The CDR3 region has the DNA TGTGCCAGCAGCTTACCGTCCGGGAGATCCTACGAGCAGTACTTC. Protein product: CASSLPSGRSYEQYF. This rearrangement joins TRBV5-4 to TRBJ2-7; D possibly corresponds to TRBD2 (6 bases). CDR1 and CDR2 (germline): SGHNT, YYREEE (reference sequence). CDR3 size: 15 residues. The V end lost 2 bases, the J end lost 1 base, and 13 bases lay between the germline ends.

This rearrangement joins TRBV25-1 to TRBJ1-4, with TRBD1 as a possible D gene (6 bases). Trimming removed 4 bases at V and 3 bases at J, with 12 bases between. The germline CDR1 and CDR2 sequences are MGHDK and SYGVNS. The CDR3 sequence is 15 residues long. The CDR3 loop is CASSALTGSNEKLFF. The CDR3 nucleotides read TGTGCCAGCAGTGCGCTAACAGGGTCTAATGAAAAACTGTTTTTT. Variable domain in full (rest from reference TRBV25-1 and TRBJ1-4): EADIYQTPRYLVIGTGKKITLECSQTMGHDKMYWYQQDPGMELHLIHYSYGVNSTEKGDLSSESTVSRIRTEHFPLTLESARPSHTSQYLCASSALTGSNEKLFFGSGTQLSVL.

This clone was counted once. The chain joins TRBV10-1 to TRBJ2-3; D may be TRBD2 (5 bases). Trimming cost V 5 bases and J 3 bases, with 12 bases left between them. The CDR3 has 14 residues. The germline V gene has CDR1 WNHNN and CDR2 SYGVQD (reference sequence). CDR3 amino acids: CASSINRETDTQYF. The DNA for the CDR3 is TGCGCCAGCAGTATAAACCGGGAAACAGATACGCAGTATTTT.

The rearrangement uses TRBV5-1 and TRBJ2-4; D is possibly TRBD1 (6 bases). The CDR3 is 18 residues long. The V gene's germline CDR1 is SGHRS and CDR2 YFSETQ. V shed 0 bases and J shed 5 bases, with 21 bases lying between them. The CDR3 nucleotides are TGCGCCAGCAGCTTGGACCCTACAGGGAATCCTCTCCAAAACATTCAGTACTTC. The encoded protein is CASSLDPTGNPLQNIQYF.

This clone was counted between two and nine times. This sequence joins TRBV7-8 and TRBJ1-2; 8 bases line up with TRBD1. CDR3 length equals 15 residues. J was trimmed by 5 bases and V by 5 bases; bases with no gene match: 10. Germline CDR1 reads SGHVS; CDR2 reads FQNEAQ. Written as DNA, the CDR3 is TGTGCCAGCAGCCCCTACCGACAGGGGTTATATGGCTACACCTTC. It encodes CASSPYRQGLYGYTF.

This chain uses TRBV9 with TRBJ1-1; 8 nucleotides agree with TRBD1. The CDR3 has 15 amino acids. J was trimmed by 2 bases and V by 1 base; bases with no gene match: 4. Germline CDR1 reads SGDLS; CDR2 reads YYNGEE. The DNA of the CDR3 is TGTGCCAGCAGCGTATACAGGGGGGGAAACACTGAAGCTTTCTTT. This translates into CASSVYRGGNTEAFF.

The rearrangement links TRBV11-3 to TRBJ2-7; 7 positions agree with TRBD2. The V gene end was trimmed by 5 bases and the J gene end by 3 bases; junction bases not matched to a gene: 13. CDR1 is SGHNT, CDR2 YENEEA, per germline. This CDR3 region has 16 residues. CDR3 DNA sequence: TGTGCCAGCAGCCCCCCGGGGAGCGGGGCCAACTACGAGCAGTACTTC. This codes for CASSPPGSGANYEQYF.

The gene calls are TRBV19 and TRBJ2-7; weak D call: TRBD1 (6 bases). The CDR3 length is 14 residues. From germline, CDR1 is LNHDA and CDR2 SQIVND (reference sequence). The V gene lost 1 base and the J gene lost 2 bases, with 9 bases spanning the gap. CDR3 DNA: TGTGCCAGTAGTATAGTGGGACAACCCTACGAGCAGTACTTC. Its translation: CASSIVGQPYEQYF.

At least ten counts were recorded for this clone. CDR3 loop: CASSHPGQGSGANVLTF. The CDR3 nucleotides read TGCGCCAGCAGCCACCCTGGACAGGGCTCTGGGGCCAACGTCCTGACTTTC. The chain links TRBV4-1 to TRBJ2-6, with 8 bases that match TRBD1. Trimming took 3 bases from V and 0 from J; bases not matched to a gene: 4. Germline CDR1 and CDR2: MGHRA and YSYEKL. The CDR3 runs 17 residues.

The gene calls are TRBV5-5 and TRBJ1-1; no reliable D call. This CDR3 has 15 amino acids. Looked up from germline, CDR1 is SGHKS and CDR2 is YYEKEE (reference sequence). Trimming took 3 bases from V and 1 from J, leaving 13 bases between them. This chain's CDR3 is CASSWEYSQNTEAFF. CDR3 sequence (DNA): TGTGCCAGCAGCTGGGAGTATTCGCAGAACACTGAAGCTTTCTTT.

The chain joins TRBV18 to TRBJ1-5, with a weak D call TRBD1 (6 bases). The ends were cut back, 5 bases at V and 0 bases at J, with 8 bases in the middle. CDR1 and CDR2 from the germline V gene are KGHSH and LQKENI. This CDR3 is 14 amino acids long. In DNA form, the CDR3 reads TGTGCCAGCTCAAGGACAGATAGCAATCAGCCCCAGCATTTT. Translation: CASSRTDSNQPQHF. Drawing the rest from reference TRBV18 and TRBJ1-5, the complete variable domain is NAGVMQNPRHLVRRRGQEARLRCSPMKGHSHVYWYRQLPEEGLKFMVYLQKENIIDESGMPKERFSAEFPKEGPSILRIQQVVRGDSAAYFCASSRTDSNQPQHFGDGTRLSIL.

The J gene is TRBJ2-3, the V gene TRBV4-1; 7 bases are shared with TRBD2. J lost 0 bases, V lost 1 base, and 4 bases had no gene match. Germline V lookup: CDR1 MGHRA, CDR2 YSYEKL. The CDR3 consists of 16 residues. CDR3 bases: TGCGCCAGCAGCCAAGCAAGCGGGGCTAGCACAGATACGCAGTATTTT. Protein: CASSQASGASTDTQYF.